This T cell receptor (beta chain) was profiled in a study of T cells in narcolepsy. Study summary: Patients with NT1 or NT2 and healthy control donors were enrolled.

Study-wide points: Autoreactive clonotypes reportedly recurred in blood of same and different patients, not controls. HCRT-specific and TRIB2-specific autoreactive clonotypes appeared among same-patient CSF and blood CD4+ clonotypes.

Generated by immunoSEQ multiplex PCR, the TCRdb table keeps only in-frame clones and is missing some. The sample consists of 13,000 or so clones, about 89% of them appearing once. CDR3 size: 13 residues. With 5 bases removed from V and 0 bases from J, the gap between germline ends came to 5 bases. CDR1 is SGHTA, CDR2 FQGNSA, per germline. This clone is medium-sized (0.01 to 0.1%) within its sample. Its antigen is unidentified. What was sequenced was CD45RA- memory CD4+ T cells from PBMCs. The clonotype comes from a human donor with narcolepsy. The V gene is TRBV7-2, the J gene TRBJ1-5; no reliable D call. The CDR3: CASSPSSNQPQHF. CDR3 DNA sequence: TGTGCCAGCAGCCCTAGTAGCAATCAGCCCCAGCATTTT.